This is a list of T cell receptor beta chains from one sample in a study of blood T cell repertoires in COVID-19. Here immunoSEQ multiplex PCR was the method, and the copy in TCRdb shows in-frame clones only, minus some. Found here are over 300,000 clones, around 89% of them singletons; the top ten hold roughly 1.2%. Sequencing used peripheral blood. All receptors derive from a man aged 35-49 years with acute or convalescent COVID-19. Each CDR3 is given with its conserved first and last residue.

j_call | v_call | cdr3_aa
TRBJ2-7 | TRBV27 | CASSKSALAGSYEQYF
TRBJ2-1 | TRBV20-1 | CSALLGGEQFF
TRBJ1-5 | TRBV6-6 | CASRQGNQPQHF
TRBJ2-6 | TRBV7-6 | CASSLGGAGANVLTF
TRBJ1-2 | TRBV29-1 | CSVADRLYGYTF
TRBJ2-4 | TRBV19 | CASSTLSGTGAGIQYF
TRBJ2-1 | TRBV6-2/TRBV6-3 | CASSYTSGGPREQFF
TRBJ1-1 | TRBV6-1 | CASSESPWRTEAFF
TRBJ1-3 | TRBV4-1 | CASSQVVLGRGFRNTIYF
TRBJ2-4 | TRBV15 | CATSRTTGGLENIQYF
TRBJ1-1 | TRBV7-2 | CASSLAPGVHTEAFF
TRBJ1-5 | TRBV2 | CASSESVGLGNQPQHF
TRBJ1-4 | TRBV7-8 | CASSLRLPFREKLFF
TRBJ1-2 | TRBV30 | CAWNPGQRSRAGGYTF
TRBJ1-5 | TRBV19 | CASSRMGGGPQHF
TRBJ1-1 | TRBV11-1 | CASSLSGDTEAFF
TRBJ2-7 | TRBV2 | CASNRQGTEQYF
TRBJ1-6 | TRBV29-1 | CSGRTGENSPLHF
TRBJ1-2 | TRBV6-2/TRBV6-3 | CASTPGAYGYTF
TRBJ2-5 | TRBV27 | CASSPRRRLAGRQETQYF
TRBJ1-4 | TRBV6-2/TRBV6-3 | CASSRPQVQRGEKLFF
TRBJ1-1 | TRBV28 | CASRASTGFTEAFF
TRBJ1-4 | TRBV2 | CASSERWPREKLFF